Each of the 14 T cell receptor beta chains below was sequenced from the same sample in a study of blood T cell repertoires in COVID-19. Some clones are missing from TCRdb's copy, which holds only in-frame ones; the method was immunoSEQ multiplex PCR. The sample lists approximately 270,000 clones; 75% to 90% were seen once. Sequencing input: PBMCs or T cells enriched from blood (not recorded which). The origin of the receptors is a woman in her 30s who had recovered from COVID-19.

The chain joins TRBV7-2 to TRBJ2-1; D is perhaps TRBD2 (6 bases). Germline V gene lookup returns CDR1 SGHTA and CDR2 FQGNSA. The V and J ends lost 4 bases and 2 bases respectively, with 12 bases between them. CDR3 length equals 15 residues. CDR3 DNA: TGTGCCAGCAGCTCCTCTAGCGTCCCCTACAATGAGCAGTTCTTC. Amino acids: CASSSSSVPYNEQFF. Variable domain in full (rest from reference TRBV7-2 and TRBJ2-1): GAGVSQSPSNKVTEKGKDVELRCDPISGHTALYWYRQSLGQGLEFLIYFQGNSAPDKSGLPSDRFSAERTGGSVSTLTIQRTQQEDSAVYLCASSSSSVPYNEQFFGPGTRLTVL.

The chain has TRBV6-5 and TRBJ1-1, with D perhaps TRBD1 (5 bases). There are 13 residues in the CDR3. The germline CDR1 and CDR2 sequences are MNHEY and SVGAGI. The germline V and J ends were trimmed by 7 bases and 4 bases, with 13 bases remaining between them. In DNA form, the CDR3 reads TGTGCCAGCACTAGGGACGGGGGCACTGAAGCTTTCTTT. Translating it yields CASTRDGGTEAFF.

The CDR3 DNA follows: TGTGCCACCAGCAGAGATGGAGTCGCGGGGGGCAAAAAGTTCTTC. Protein product: CATSRDGVAGGKKFF. The rearrangement uses TRBV15 and TRBJ2-1; 8 positions match TRBD2. The CDR3 has 15 residues. The junction had 12 bases not matched to a gene; V was cut back by 0 bases and J by 14 bases. Germline V CDR1 and CDR2: LNHNV, YYDKDF (reference sequence).

J is TRBJ2-1 and V is TRBV7-9, with 10 nucleotides matching TRBD1. The CDR3 covers 15 residues. V lost 3 bases to trimming and J lost 5 bases; unmatched junction nucleotides: 4. The germline CDR1 and CDR2 sequences are SEHNR and FQNEAQ (reference sequence). This CDR3 reads CASSFTGTGDNEQFF. Written as DNA, the CDR3 is TGTGCCAGCAGCTTTACCGGGACAGGGGACAATGAGCAGTTCTTC.

The chain couples TRBV7-2 to TRBJ1-5; no reliable D call. Trimming removed 7 bases from V and 1 base from J, with 11 bases in between. The CDR3 spans 14 residues. Looked up from germline, CDR1 is SGHTA and CDR2 is FQGNSA. CDR3 region: CASTRRASNQPQHF. The DNA of the CDR3 is TGTGCCAGCACCCGGCGGGCGAGCAATCAGCCCCAGCATTTT.

The genes are TRBV6-4 and TRBJ1-1; no clear D gene. The germline gives CDR1 MRHNA, CDR2 SNTAGT. Trimming took off 4 bases at V and 0 bases at J, with 6 bases between the two ends. The CDR3 consists of 13 residues. CDR3 protein: CASSAQMNTEAFF. The CDR3 DNA reads as TGTGCCAGCAGTGCCCAGATGAACACTGAAGCTTTCTTT.

This clone was seen a few times. The rearrangement joins TRBV7-2 to TRBJ1-5; a weak D match, TRBD1 (6 bases). CDR1 and CDR2 from the germline V gene are SGHTA and FQGNSA. Trimming took off 5 bases at V and 5 bases at J, with 10 bases between the two ends. This CDR3 contains 13 residues. The CDR3 spells CASSHNRDQPQHF. In DNA, the CDR3 is TGTGCCAGCAGCCACAACAGGGATCAGCCCCAGCATTTT. The entire variable domain, with the rest obtained from reference TRBV7-2 and TRBJ1-5, is as follows: GAGVSQSPSNKVTEKGKDVELRCDPISGHTALYWYRQSLGQGLEFLIYFQGNSAPDKSGLPSDRFSAERTGGSVSTLTIQRTQQEDSAVYLCASSHNRDQPQHFGDGTRLSIL.

This chain joins TRBV6-5 and TRBJ1-4, with a tentative D call TRBD1 (5 bases). This CDR3 is built from 14 residues. Germline loops: CDR1 MNHEY, CDR2 SVGAGI. V was cut by 7 bases and J by 5 bases, with 14 bases left in between. The CDR3 protein is CASTLTGGNEKLFF. The CDR3 DNA reads as TGTGCCAGCACTTTAACCGGGGGAAATGAAAAACTGTTTTTT.

The rearrangement joins TRBV10-1 to TRBJ2-2; TRBD2 aligns across 7 bases. After removal of 3 bases from V and 5 bases from J, the junction contained 6 bases not matched to a gene. Germline V gene sequence: CDR1 WNHNN, CDR2 SYGVQD (reference sequence). The CDR3 spans 15 residues. CDR3 sequence (DNA): TGCGCCAGCAGTGACCCGGGGGGACGAACCGGGGAGCTGTTTTTT. It translates to CASSDPGGRTGELFF.

The gene calls are TRBV21-1 and TRBJ2-2; whether TRBD1, the table's D call, matches the DNA was not checked. TRBV21-1 is designated a pseudogene. This CDR3 contains 20 residues. The CDR3 DNA is TGTGCCAGCAGCAAAGGGGGCGCATCTCATTCCATGACGAACACCGGGGAGCTGTTTTTT. It specifies CASSKGGASHSMTNTGELFF.

The chain is built from TRBV7-8 and TRBJ2-2; D not resolved. Trimming left V 6 bases short and J 4 bases short, with 9 bases between. From germline, CDR1 is SGHVS and CDR2 FQNEAQ. The CDR3 totals 13 residues. The CDR3 DNA follows: TGTGCCAGCAGTCGCCTAGGCACCGGGGAGCTGTTTTTT. Translation gives CASSRLGTGELFF. The variable domain in full, with the rest retrieved from reference TRBV7-8 and TRBJ2-2, is GAGVSQSPRYKVAKRGQDVALRCDPISGHVSLFWYQQALGQGPEFLTYFQNEAQLDKSGLPSDRFFAERPEGSVSTLKIQRTQQEDSAVYLCASSRLGTGELFFGEGSRLTVL.

The chain has TRBV11-2 and TRBJ2-1; 7 positions agree with TRBD1. The CDR3 is made up of 17 amino acids. The germline gives CDR1 SGHAT, CDR2 FQNNGV. V lost 1 base to trimming and J lost 8 bases; unmatched junction nucleotides: 14. The CDR3 coding sequence is TGTGCCAGCAGCTTAGGAGAAAGACAGGGACGATACGATGAGCAGTTCTTC. Translating it yields CASSLGERQGRYDEQFF.

This chain joins TRBV5-4 and TRBJ1-2; D gene uncertain. The V gene lost 7 bases and the J gene lost 6 bases, with 19 bases spanning the gap. There are 14 residues in the CDR3. Germline lookup yields CDR1 SGHNT and CDR2 YYREEE (reference sequence). CDR3 nucleotides: TGTGCCAGCGCTGTCACAACCCCCATGGATGGCTACACCTTC. The encoded protein is CASAVTTPMDGYTF.

The V gene is TRBV13, the J gene TRBJ2-1; a possible D gene is TRBD2 (6 bases). Germline CDR1 is PRHDT and CDR2 is FYEKMQ (reference sequence). Trimming stripped 4 bases from V and 10 bases from J, with 26 bases between. The CDR3 extends over 17 amino acids. CDR3 sequence: CASSSDSYGGRSGEQFF. Written as DNA, the CDR3 is TGTGCCAGCAGCTCTGACTCCTATGGAGGGAGATCGGGAGAGCAGTTCTTC.